One TCR beta chain is described in this entry. The antigen remains unidentified. The data were taken from a study of post-analysis software for immune sequencing data. Trimming cost V 5 bases and J 2 bases, with 13 bases left between them. This CDR3 has 13 residues. Germline V gives CDR1 DFQATT, CDR2 SNEGSKA (reference sequence). Unique-molecular-identifier-tagged TCR beta cDNA libraries were used. TCRdb independently ran MiXCR on the PCR reads; one entry per CDR3 protein. The sample shows under 900,000 distinct CDR3 sequences, about 57% of them seen only once. The study's findings and limits: Five or six TRBV segments, TRBV5-6, TRBV5-1 and TRBV20-1 among them, were found more frequent in patients than controls.

This receptor was taken from a girl under 18 with multiple sclerosis. The rearrangement uses TRBV20-1 and TRBJ2-7, with D perhaps TRBD1 or TRBD2 (5 bases each). The sample consisted of blood. The CDR3 region has the DNA TGCAGTGCTCACCGGGACGGAGCCTACGAGCAGTACTTC. It yields the protein CSAHRDGAYEQYF.